The clone carrying this T cell receptor beta chain was recorded a few times. Germline V gives CDR1 DFQATT, CDR2 SNEGSKA (reference sequence). CDR3 length equals 19 residues. With 3 bases removed from V and 2 bases from J, the gap between germline ends came to 28 bases. This entry belongs to a study of CD8 T cells in ankylosing spondylitis. TCRdb re-analysed the 5' RACE reads in MiXCR, keeping a single row per CDR3 protein. The sample holds 200,000 to 250,000 distinct CDR3 sequences; over 30% are singletons and the top ten take approximately 4.4%. The sequence derives from a male donor with ankylosing spondylitis or in good health (not recorded which). Sequences were obtained from blood, either unsorted or a sorted T cell fraction (not recorded which). The rearrangement links TRBV20-1 to TRBJ2-5, with D tentatively TRBD1 or TRBD2 (6 bases each). This chain's CDR3 is CSARMIGLAPLGGQETQYF. The CDR3 DNA reads as TGCAGTGCTAGGATGATCGGGCTAGCGCCCTTAGGGGGGCAAGAGACCCAGTACTTC.